This TCR beta chain was found in a study of shared clonotypes between healthy human individuals. Regarding the study as a whole: Generation probability values for non-shared clonotypes were lower than those for clonotypes shared by all four donors. Memory subsets generally showed lower estimated richness than naive subsets.

Sequencing used immunoSEQ multiplex PCR; TCRdb keeps in-frame clones, though not all of them. Among under 700,000 clones, around 96% were seen once, and the ten largest hold about 0.11%. On this clone itself: Its cognate antigen is unknown.

Germline CDR1 SGDLS, CDR2 YYNGEE. Trimming removed 4 bases from V and 1 base from J, with 8 bases in between. The CDR3 sequence is 13 residues long. Terminally differentiated effector memory CD45RA+ cells were excluded by CCR7 positive selection of CD45RO-negative cells. Every donor was a Caucasian adult from Nashville, Tennessee. This sequence originates from a woman under 40 in good health. The V gene is TRBV9, the J gene TRBJ1-1; a weak D match, TRBD1 (6 bases). Sequencing used naive CD8+ T cells sorted from blood. The CDR3 loop reads CASSPTGNTEAFF. CDR3 sequence (DNA): TGTGCCAGCAGCCCGACAGGGAACACTGAAGCTTTCTTT.